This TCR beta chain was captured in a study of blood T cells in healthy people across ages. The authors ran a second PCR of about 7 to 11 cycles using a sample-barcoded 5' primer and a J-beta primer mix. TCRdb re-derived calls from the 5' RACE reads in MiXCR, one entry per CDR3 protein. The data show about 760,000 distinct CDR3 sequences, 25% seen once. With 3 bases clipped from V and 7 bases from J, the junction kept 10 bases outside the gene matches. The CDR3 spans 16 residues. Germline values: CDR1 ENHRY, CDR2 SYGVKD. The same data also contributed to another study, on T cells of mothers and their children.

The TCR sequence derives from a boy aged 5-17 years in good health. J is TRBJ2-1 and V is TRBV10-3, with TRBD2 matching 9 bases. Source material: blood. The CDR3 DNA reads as TGTGCCATCAGTGACCCCGGGACTAGCAGGTTTAATGAGCAGTTCTTC. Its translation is CAISDPGTSRFNEQFF.